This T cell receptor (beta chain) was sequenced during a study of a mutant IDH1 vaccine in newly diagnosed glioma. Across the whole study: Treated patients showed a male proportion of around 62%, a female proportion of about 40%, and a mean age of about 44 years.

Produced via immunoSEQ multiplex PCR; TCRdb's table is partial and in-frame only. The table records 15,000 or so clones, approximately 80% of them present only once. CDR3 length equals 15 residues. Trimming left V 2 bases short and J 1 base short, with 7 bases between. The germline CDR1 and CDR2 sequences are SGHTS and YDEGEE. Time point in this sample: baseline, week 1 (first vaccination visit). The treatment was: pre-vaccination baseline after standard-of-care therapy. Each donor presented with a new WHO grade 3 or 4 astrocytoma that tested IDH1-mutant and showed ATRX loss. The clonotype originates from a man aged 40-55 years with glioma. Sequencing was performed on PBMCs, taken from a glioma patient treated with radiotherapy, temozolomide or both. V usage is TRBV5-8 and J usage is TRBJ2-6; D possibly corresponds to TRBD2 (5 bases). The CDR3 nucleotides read TGTGCCAGCAGCTTAGGAGGATCTGGGGCCAACGTCCTGACTTTC. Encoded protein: CASSLGGSGANVLTF.